The present T cell receptor beta chain was sequenced within a study of cytomegalovirus exposure and HLA in healthy donors. Notes on the study in general: In an earlier analysis, in approximately 570 donors, most V segments appeared productive either ~90% or ~30% of the time. Immune exposure was documented only through CMV serostatus.

Germline lookup yields CDR1 SQVTM and CDR2 ANQGSEA. The CDR3 has 10 amino acids. At collection, donors were nominally healthy, but unrecorded immune exposures were probable. This clone has a handful of counts. Its antigen is not identified. This PCR relied on a set of 60 Vbeta primers and 13 Jbeta primers. Using immunoSEQ multiplex PCR, the repertoire was profiled, and TCRdb retains in-frame clones only, with some absent. The sample consists of around 110,000 clones, around a tenth of them appearing once. The sequenced material came from PBMCs. This chain connects TRBV29-1 to TRBJ1-2, with D perhaps matching TRBD1 (6 bases). This TCR derives from a man aged 25-45 years in good health and CMV-seronegative. The CDR3 spells CGTGSGGYTF. Written as DNA, the CDR3 is TGCGGCACAGGGTCGGGTGGCTACACCTTC.